What follows describes a single T cell receptor beta chain. Allocation to cohorts depended on clinical history reported by the participants. All recovered Cohort 3 donors got two negative PCRs, got clearance, or saw symptom resolution. These data originate in a study of blood T cell repertoires in COVID-19. Study-level background: Donors in the United States, Italy and Spain gave samples during acute or convalescent COVID-19. PBMCs, B-cell-depleted T cells, or T cells were the source of the cDNA or gDNA that made up the material.

Generated by immunoSEQ multiplex PCR, the TCRdb table keeps only in-frame clones and is missing some. The repertoire has 140,000 to 150,000 clones, 86% of them found once; the top ten carry about 4.4%. The sequencing input was PBMCs or T cells enriched from blood (not recorded which). The TCR sequence derives from a man in his forties or fifties who had recovered from COVID-19.

CDR3 in amino acids: CASSPLMRQGGYTF. The CDR3 DNA is TGTGCCAGCAGCCCCCTTATGCGGCAGGGTGGCTACACCTTC. V is TRBV7-9 and J is TRBJ1-2, with a weak D call TRBD1 (5 bases). Per the germline V gene, CDR1 is SEHNR and CDR2 is FQNEAQ (reference sequence). This CDR3 spans 14 amino acids. V was trimmed by 5 bases and J by 7 bases, leaving 17 bases between them.